This T cell receptor beta chain was identified in a study of blood T cells in healthy people across ages (dated by TCRdb to between 2014 and 2016). For context, the study as a whole: Template switching captured roughly one uniquely barcoded TCR beta cDNA molecule per two T cells in model experiments. To track age-related changes in TCR beta repertoire diversity, the study relied on deep sequencing normalized with unique cDNA molecular identifiers. Using the same blood draw, the study looked at two additional independent replicas of 1 million unique cDNA reads for two donors, one aged 18 to 29 and the other aged 80 or older. To avoid experimental bias, donors of different ages were distributed randomly across sequencing lanes. Four age groups were formed from the donors: young (average about 16 years), middle-aged (approximately 41), aged (roughly 56) and long-lived (82). The study at large found these results: As age increased, observed TCR beta diversity per million T cells dropped in a roughly linear way, and a significant reduction was already evident by age about 40. The percentage of naive T cells measured by flow cytometry correlated strongly with observed TCR beta diversity. Because donor CMV infection status was unknown, age-related changes in expanded clonotypes were potentially confounded. Conclusive comparison of naive and antigen-experienced compartments was prevented by the profiling of bulk unsorted PBMCs. Estimates of total diversity based on one million sequenced T cells were considered lower bounds and underestimates. Compared with the aged group, the long-lived group had more naive CD4+ T cells, fewer expanded clones and increased TCR diversity, suggesting age selection.

Systemically healthy Caucasian individuals from Russia, some 40 in total and aged roughly 6 to 100 years, were included as donors. Roughly 9 milliliters of peripheral blood were drawn from each donor into EDTA-treated Vacutainer tubes. Ficoll-Paque density-gradient centrifugation was used to isolate PBMCs, with at least 7 million per sample. Total RNA was extracted from PBMCs with Trizol reagent, with at least 6 micrograms obtained per sample. Naive CD45RAhigh/CD27high T cell percentages were measured by flow cytometry on a PBMC aliquot from every donor. A word on this clonotype: No antigen is known for it. No base quality information exists; no much larger clone differs at one position.

Library preparation employed 5' RACE. Data came from an Illumina HiSeq 2500. A second PCR of about 6 to 12 cycles was run with a J-beta primer mix and a sample-barcoded 5' primer. Each TCR beta cDNA molecule received a unique molecular identifier from a template-switch 5' adaptor carrying 12 random nucleotides. Each sample yielded at least 3 million CDR3-containing paired-end reads. First-strand cDNA was synthesized from all RNA with the Mint cDNA synthesis kit, primed by a TRBC-specific oligonucleotide. Following uracil-DNA glycosylase treatment, a first 18-cycle PCR with universal primers M1SS and BC2_uni_R was performed on all cDNA. For the original study's pipeline: Each sample was normalized by randomly selecting 1 million high-quality reads, each carrying a distinct molecular identifier. Instead of being binned into consensus sequences, reads with shared molecular identifiers were discarded. CDR3 identification, clonotype clustering and error correction used MiTCR with a Q25 quality threshold and the strictest error-elimination algorithm. A nonparametric unseen species model using Euler transformation provided a lower-bound estimate of total TCR beta diversity. TCRdb reworked the public reads: Q25 trimming with fastp, MiXCR clone assembly, productive beta chains retained. Duplicate CDR3 protein sequences are folded into a single record with the most common DNA and genes. None of the V and J calls come from the authors' own analysis; TCRdb made them. Across this sample there are about 1.6 million distinct CDR3 sequences, with about 35% seen only once. The top ten constitute about 10% of the sample.

There are 17 amino acids in the CDR3, from cysteine to phenylalanine inclusive. Only CDR3 DNA is held: 51 bases, read in frame from base 1. Via the germline V gene, CDR1 is MDHEN and CDR2 SYDVKM. Ends trimmed: V by 5 bases, J by 1 base; bases unmatched to a gene: 10. The sequence was collected from a woman in her 30s in good health. Material for sequencing was blood. The chain is made from TRBV28 and TRBJ2-1; TRBD2 fits 8 bases in the junction. In nucleotides, the sequence is TGTGCCAGCAGTCAAGGACTAGCCCTTATATCCTACAATGAGCAGTTCTTC. It translates to CASSQGLALISYNEQFF.